The rows below give T cell receptor beta chains drawn from one sample of a study of shared T cell receptors in the human thymus. The protocol was immunoSEQ multiplex PCR, while the TCRdb copy is restricted to in-frame clones and leaves out a portion. The table includes hundreds of thousands of clones, 70% to 90% detected once. The same specimen was also included in a second study, on human thymus T cells.

Source material: thymocytes. The receptors were gathered from a boy under two years old with a congenital heart defect. Both conserved end residues are trimmed from each CDR3.

v_gene	j_gene	CDR3aa
TRBV10-3	TRBJ1-3	AISQPRTVSGNTIY
TRBV2	TRBJ2-3	ATPNRDRPLDTQY
TRBV5-1	TRBJ2-2	ANLDRGPFANTGELF
TRBV19	TRBJ2-7	ASRAETSGRVWSSYEQY
TRBV27	TRBJ1-4	ASRPTGGNEKLF
TRBV4-3	TRBJ2-2	ASSQDPGWPGELF
TRBV7-5	TRBJ2-2	VRSTRQGNTGELF
TRBV4-3	TRBJ1-1	ASSQDTGLNTEAF
TRBV6-5	TRBJ1-2	ASSLQSHGYT
TRBV6-5	TRBJ1-2	ASSPRAANYGYT
TRBV11-2	TRBJ1-5	ASSLQGDSNQPQH
TRBV27	TRBJ1-2	ASSLSGTGNYGYT
TRBV4-2	TRBJ2-1	ASSGQGGPYNEQF
TRBV7-6	TRBJ2-7	ASSSNSISEQY
TRBV5-1	TRBJ1-2	ASSLGATAYYGYT
TRBV15	TRBJ2-1	ATSSLTSSYNEQF
TRBV4-1	TRBJ1-6	ASSQDLTVQGNSPLH
TRBV29-1	TRBJ1-1	SVERFGAMNTEAF
TRBV29-1	TRBJ2-7	SVVVSGTYEQY
TRBV9	TRBJ1-1	ASSVGQPNTEAF
TRBV19	TRBJ2-7	ASSMTGREPYEQY
TRBV7-2	TRBJ2-7	ASSLALAGSYEQY
TRBV5-1	TRBJ1-2	ASSLAGQLANYGYT
TRBV10-3	TRBJ2-3	AISESATSGLRSDTQY
TRBV27	TRBJ2-1	ASSSRLAGLRYNEQF
TRBV2	.	ASRQGARSEQY
TRBV19	TRBJ2-7	ASSPGGTASYEQY
TRBV7-7	TRBJ2-1	ASSPRSVAGYNEQF
TRBV4-3	TRBJ2-7	ASSQEVPMGEVTYEQY
TRBV5-1	TRBJ1-6	ASSAPIDQDSRNSPLH
TRBV6-1	TRBJ2-7	ASSERQGAVAGGTYEQY
TRBV2	TRBJ1-2	ASRHDRVNGYT
TRBV9	TRBJ1-2	ASSLGTGGYGYT
TRBV10-1	TRBJ2-7	ASSGDYAPHYEQY
TRBV7-9	TRBJ1-4	ASSTPSGKTNELNEKLF
TRBV5-8	TRBJ2-7	ASSRRARGLSYEQY
TRBV28	TRBJ2-2	ATTLRQGSTGELF
TRBV5-4	TRBJ2-3	ASSAPSGEPSDTQY
TRBV28	TRBJ1-5	ASSLYRSNQPQH
TRBV5-4	TRBJ2-5	ASSLSLAGRYQETQY
TRBV7-9	TRBJ2-5	ASSLRQKETQY
TRBV27	TRBJ1-5	ASSPQGRQPQH
TRBV4-2	TRBJ1-5	ASSTRTNTGEPQH
TRBV7-6	TRBJ2-1	ASSPFELADAYNEQF
TRBV10-1	TRBJ2-5	ASSEAGQETQY
TRBV28	TRBJ2-3	ASDVAPLLRRTDTQY
TRBV5-6	TRBJ1-1	ASSSPEGGLNTEAF
TRBV7-2	TRBJ1-1	ASSYGQGGMNTEAF
TRBV18	TRBJ1-4	ASSNRDNGEKLF
TRBV28	TRBJ1-6	ASSSTGDYSPLH
TRBV11-2	TRBJ2-3	ASSHAAGGTDTQY